The rows below give T cell receptor beta chains drawn from one sample of a study of blood T cell repertoires in COVID-19. Sequencing was performed with immunoSEQ multiplex PCR; in TCRdb, only in-frame clones are kept and a portion is missing. Of roughly 220,000 clones in the sample, around 80% are singletons; the top ten hold around 5.8%. Material: peripheral blood. The receptor source for this set is a woman in her seventies with acute or convalescent COVID-19. Both conserved end residues are part of each CDR3. Each record gives: D gene, J gene, clone size, V gene, CDR3 protein, CDR3 DNA. The D gene is left open where the match is weak. Clone size is stated in some rows and not others, as once, few, many or a class when expanded.

d_gene: -
j_gene: TRBJ2-5
abundance: -
v_gene: TRBV15
CDR3aa: CATSRAPSQETQYF
CDR3nt: TGTGCCACCAGCAGAGCTCCTAGCCAAGAGACCCAGTACTTC

d_gene: -
j_gene: TRBJ2-5
abundance: -
v_gene: TRBV27
CDR3aa: CASSFTGMETQYF
CDR3nt: TGTGCCAGCAGTTTCACCGGGATGGAGACCCAGTACTTC

d_gene: -
j_gene: TRBJ2-5
abundance: -
v_gene: TRBV2
CDR3aa: CASSSRKPQETQYF
CDR3nt: TGTGCCAGCAGTAGCCGTAAGCCCCAAGAGACCCAGTACTTC

d_gene: TRBD1
j_gene: TRBJ2-3
abundance: -
v_gene: TRBV28
CDR3aa: CASSGTGGTDTQYF
CDR3nt: TGTGCCAGCAGTGGAACAGGGGGCACAGATACGCAGTATTTT

d_gene: -
j_gene: TRBJ1-5
abundance: -
v_gene: TRBV2
CDR3aa: CASQDRRNQPQHF
CDR3nt: TGTGCCAGCCAGGACAGACGCAATCAGCCCCAGCATTTT

d_gene: -
j_gene: TRBJ1-1
abundance: -
v_gene: TRBV19
CDR3aa: CASRPTESPEAFF
CDR3nt: TGTGCCAGTAGGCCGACAGAGAGCCCTGAAGCTTTCTTT

d_gene: -
j_gene: TRBJ2-2
abundance: -
v_gene: TRBV5-1
CDR3aa: CASSSRVGDTGELFF
CDR3nt: TGCGCCAGCAGCTCCCGGGTAGGGGACACCGGGGAGCTGTTTTTT

d_gene: -
j_gene: TRBJ2-3
abundance: -
v_gene: TRBV24-1
CDR3aa: CATSDSADTQYF
CDR3nt: TGTGCCACCAGTGATTCGGCAGATACGCAGTATTTT

d_gene: -
j_gene: TRBJ1-6
abundance: -
v_gene: TRBV28
CDR3aa: CASMSNNSPLHF
CDR3nt: TGTGCCAGCATGTCCAATAATTCACCCCTCCACTTT

d_gene: TRBD1
j_gene: TRBJ1-5
abundance: once
v_gene: TRBV24-1
CDR3aa: CATGGQGHQPQHF
CDR3nt: TGTGCCACCGGAGGACAGGGACATCAGCCCCAGCATTTT

d_gene: -
j_gene: TRBJ2-1
abundance: -
v_gene: TRBV11-3
CDR3aa: CASSPKNRNEQFF
CDR3nt: TGTGCCAGCAGCCCTAAGAACCGCAATGAGCAGTTCTTC

d_gene: -
j_gene: TRBJ2-3
abundance: -
v_gene: TRBV5-1
CDR3aa: CASSRAGDTDTQYF
CDR3nt: TGCGCCAGCTCCCGAGCAGGGGACACAGATACGCAGTATTTT

d_gene: TRBD1
j_gene: TRBJ1-4
abundance: few
v_gene: TRBV28
CDR3aa: CASRDTGEEKLFF
CDR3nt: TGTGCCAGCAGGGATACAGGGGAAGAAAAACTGTTTTTT

d_gene: TRBD1
j_gene: TRBJ1-1
abundance: -
v_gene: TRBV7-2
CDR3aa: CASSFDRGGTEAFF
CDR3nt: TGTGCCAGCAGCTTCGACAGGGGTGGCACTGAAGCTTTCTTT

d_gene: TRBD1
j_gene: TRBJ1-1
abundance: -
v_gene: TRBV24-1
CDR3aa: CATSRDSREAFF
CDR3nt: TGTGCCACCAGTCGGGACAGCAGAGAAGCTTTCTTT

d_gene: TRBD1
j_gene: TRBJ1-2
abundance: -
v_gene: TRBV6-6
CDR3aa: CASSYSDRGSYGYTF
CDR3nt: TGTGCCAGCAGTTACTCGGACAGGGGGAGCTATGGCTACACCTTC

d_gene: TRBD1
j_gene: TRBJ2-1
abundance: -
v_gene: TRBV9
CDR3aa: CASSDGGPGQGYEQFF
CDR3nt: TGTGCCAGCAGCGATGGTGGACCGGGACAGGGGTATGAGCAGTTCTTC

d_gene: TRBD1
j_gene: TRBJ1-1
abundance: -
v_gene: TRBV5-1
CDR3aa: CASSSQGGNTEAFF
CDR3nt: TGCGCCAGCAGCTCACAGGGGGGGAACACTGAAGCTTTCTTT

d_gene: TRBD1
j_gene: TRBJ1-2
abundance: -
v_gene: TRBV28
CDR3aa: CASSVQGVGNYGYTF
CDR3nt: TGTGCCAGCAGCGTACAGGGGGTGGGAAACTATGGCTACACCTTC

d_gene: -
j_gene: TRBJ1-1
abundance: -
v_gene: TRBV3-1/TRBV3-2
CDR3aa: CASSQGAGGNTEAFF
CDR3nt: TGTGCCAGCAGCCAAGGCGCCGGAGGGAACACTGAAGCTTTCTTT

d_gene: -
j_gene: TRBJ2-3
abundance: -
v_gene: TRBV3-1/TRBV3-2
CDR3aa: CASSQVFGRASTDTQYF
CDR3nt: TGTGCCAGCAGCCAAGTCTTCGGGAGAGCTAGCACAGATACGCAGTATTTT

d_gene: TRBD1
j_gene: TRBJ1-5
abundance: -
v_gene: TRBV7-8
CDR3aa: CASSSRGEYQPQHF
CDR3nt: TGTGCCAGCAGCAGCAGGGGGGAATATCAGCCCCAGCATTTT

d_gene: -
j_gene: TRBJ2-2
abundance: -
v_gene: TRBV21-1
CDR3aa: CASRLTSAKRAGELFF
CDR3nt: TGTGCCAGCAGGCTTACTAGCGCCAAGCGGGCCGGGGAGCTGTTTTTT

d_gene: TRBD1
j_gene: TRBJ1-1
abundance: -
v_gene: TRBV2
CDR3aa: CASSEARRGPGYQRGAFF
CDR3nt: TGTGCCAGCAGTGAAGCGCGCAGGGGGCCAGGCTATCAGCGTGGGGCTTTCTTT

d_gene: TRBD1
j_gene: TRBJ1-5
abundance: -
v_gene: TRBV10-3
CDR3aa: CATLGTANQPQHF
CDR3nt: TGTGCCACCTTAGGGACAGCTAATCAGCCCCAGCATTTT

d_gene: -
j_gene: TRBJ2-7
abundance: -
v_gene: TRBV18
CDR3aa: CASSVGQTTYEQYF
CDR3nt: TGTGCCAGCTCGGTTGGGCAGACGACCTACGAGCAGTACTTC

d_gene: -
j_gene: TRBJ2-7
abundance: -
v_gene: TRBV28
CDR3aa: CASSSGGNDVYEQYF
CDR3nt: TGTGCCAGCAGTTCGGGCGGGAATGATGTCTACGAGCAGTACTTC

d_gene: -
j_gene: TRBJ2-5
abundance: -
v_gene: TRBV7-2
CDR3aa: CASSPTRVETQYF
CDR3nt: TGTGCCAGCAGCCCGACTAGGGTGGAGACCCAGTACTTC

d_gene: TRBD2
j_gene: TRBJ2-2
abundance: -
v_gene: TRBV9
CDR3aa: CASSAGLAGVTGELFF
CDR3nt: TGTGCCAGCAGCGCCGGACTAGCGGGAGTCACCGGGGAGCTGTTTTTT

d_gene: -
j_gene: TRBJ2-2
abundance: -
v_gene: TRBV5-1
CDR3aa: CASSLRQGGARTGELFF
CDR3nt: TGCGCCAGCAGCTTGAGGCAGGGGGGAGCGAGGACCGGGGAGCTGTTTTTT

d_gene: TRBD2
j_gene: TRBJ2-7
abundance: few
v_gene: TRBV30
CDR3aa: CAWSSTVPGLAVSGGYF
CDR3nt: TGTGCCTGGAGTTCGACAGTCCCGGGACTAGCGGTGAGCGGTGGGTACTTC

d_gene: TRBD1
j_gene: TRBJ2-4
abundance: -
v_gene: TRBV5-4
CDR3aa: CASSRQGAVDIQYF
CDR3nt: TGTGCCAGCAGCAGACAGGGGGCAGTGGACATTCAGTACTTC